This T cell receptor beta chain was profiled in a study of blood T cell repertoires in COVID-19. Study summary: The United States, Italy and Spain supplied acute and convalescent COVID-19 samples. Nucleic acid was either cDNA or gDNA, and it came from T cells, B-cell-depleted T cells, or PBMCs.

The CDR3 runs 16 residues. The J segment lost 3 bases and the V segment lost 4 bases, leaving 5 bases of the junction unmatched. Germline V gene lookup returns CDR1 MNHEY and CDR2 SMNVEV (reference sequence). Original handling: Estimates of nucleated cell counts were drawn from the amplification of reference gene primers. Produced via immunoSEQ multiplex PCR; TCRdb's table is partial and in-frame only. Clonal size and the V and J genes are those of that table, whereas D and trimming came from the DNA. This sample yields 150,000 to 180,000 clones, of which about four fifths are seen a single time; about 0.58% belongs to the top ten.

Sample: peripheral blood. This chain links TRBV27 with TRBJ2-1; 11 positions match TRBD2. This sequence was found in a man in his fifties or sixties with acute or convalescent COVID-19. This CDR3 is CASSSLAGGHYNEQFF. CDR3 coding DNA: TGTGCCAGCAGTTCATTAGCGGGAGGGCACTACAATGAGCAGTTCTTC.